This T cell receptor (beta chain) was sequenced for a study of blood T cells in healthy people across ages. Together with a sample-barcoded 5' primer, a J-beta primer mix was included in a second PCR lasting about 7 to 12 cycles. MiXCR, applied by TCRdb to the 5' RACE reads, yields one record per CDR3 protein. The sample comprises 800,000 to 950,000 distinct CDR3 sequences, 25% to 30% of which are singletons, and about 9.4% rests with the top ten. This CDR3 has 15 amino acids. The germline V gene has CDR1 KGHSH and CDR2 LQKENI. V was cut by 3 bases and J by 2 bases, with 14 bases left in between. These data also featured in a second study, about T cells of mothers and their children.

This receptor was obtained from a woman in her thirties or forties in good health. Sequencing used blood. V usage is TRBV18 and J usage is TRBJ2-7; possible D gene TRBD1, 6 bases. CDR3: CASSPGSDRPYEQYF. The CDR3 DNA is TGTGCCAGCTCACCCGGTTCGGACAGACCCTACGAGCAGTACTTC.